The entry below describes one T cell receptor (beta chain). The sample comes from a study of monozygotic twins with inflammatory bowel disease. The authors used 3,000 to 3,500 ng of total RNA per TCR library. TCRdb reprocessed the 5' RACE reads and stores each CDR3 protein as one record, lacking DNA. The sample table sets out about 160,000 distinct CDR3 sequences. CDR1 and CDR2 (germline): SNHLY, FYNNEI. The CDR3 runs 18 residues. The sequenced material came from blood. This receptor was obtained from a human donor with ulcerative colitis or Crohn's disease, or a healthy co-twin of an affected twin (not recorded which). The chain links TRBV2 to TRBJ1-4. CDR3 loop: CASRPGIFNTLTNEKLFF.